This entry lists 26 T cell receptor beta chains sequenced from one sample in a study of PD-1 blockade in classical Hodgkin lymphoma. Repertoires were generated with immunoSEQ multiplex PCR, while TCRdb's copy carries only in-frame clones and drops some. The repertoire holds some 96,000 clones, with 92% as singletons. Brentuximab vedotin exposure varied, and every patient relapsed after autologous stem cell transplantation. This specimen consisted of peripheral blood mononuclear cells (PBMCs), obtained at baseline. The receptors here all came from a human donor with classical Hodgkin lymphoma.

This rearrangement joins TRBV9 to TRBJ2-1, with TRBD2 identical over 7 bases. The junction had 4 bases not matched to a gene; V was cut back by 0 bases and J by 4 bases. Germline V gives CDR1 SGDLS, CDR2 YYNGEE. This CDR3 contains 15 residues. The DNA of the CDR3 is TGTGCCAGCAGCGTAGAGGGACTAAGATACAATGAGCAGTTCTTC. This sequence encodes CASSVEGLRYNEQFF.

V gene TRBV19 combines with J gene TRBJ1-1; no clear D gene. Per the germline V gene, CDR1 is LNHDA and CDR2 is SQIVND (reference sequence). The CDR3 is 13 amino acids. Trimming took off 3 bases at V and 1 base at J, with 6 bases between the two ends. This CDR3 is CASSIYGNTEAFF. The CDR3 region has the DNA TGTGCCAGTAGTATTTATGGGAACACTGAAGCTTTCTTT. The whole variable domain, filled in from reference TRBV19 and TRBJ1-1, reads DGGITQSPKYLFRKEGQNVTLSCEQNLNHDAMYWYRQDPGQGLRLIYYSQIVNDFQKGDIAEGYSVSREKKESFPLTVTSAQKNPTAFYLCASSIYGNTEAFFGQGTRLTVV.

V is TRBV29-1 and J is TRBJ2-6; D is ambiguous. V lost 7 bases and J 0 bases, leaving 10 bases between the germline ends. The CDR3 is 14 residues long. CDR1 and CDR2 from the germline V gene are SQVTM and ANQGSEA. The DNA of the CDR3 is TGCAGCGCCGTGCTTCACTCTGGGGCCAACGTCCTGACTTTC. Its protein product is CSAVLHSGANVLTF.

The V and J genes are TRBV7-9 and TRBJ2-3; D is perhaps TRBD1 (5 bases). Trimming took 8 bases from V and 1 from J, leaving 10 bases between them. Germline V CDR1 and CDR2: SEHNR, FQNEAQ (reference sequence). The CDR3 contains 13 residues. The CDR3 DNA is TGTGCCAGCGGGGCGCGCGGCACAGATACGCAGTATTTT. The encoded protein is CASGARGTDTQYF.

The chain is built from TRBV7-3 and TRBJ1-1; perhaps TRBD1 as D (6 bases). CDR3 length: 14 residues. Germline-derived CDR1 and CDR2 are SGHTA and FQGTGA. V lost 0 bases and J 5 bases, leaving 10 bases between the germline ends. The CDR3 loop reads CASSLTRGGTEAFF. The CDR3, as DNA: TGTGCCAGCAGCTTAACCAGGGGAGGAACTGAAGCTTTCTTT.

The chain carries TRBV6-5 and TRBJ1-2; 8 bases map to TRBD1. This CDR3 has 15 amino acids. V shed 1 base, J shed 6 bases, and the junction held 7 bases outside the gene matches. Germline V gene sequence: CDR1 MNHEY, CDR2 SVGAGI. The CDR3 region has the DNA TGTGCCAGCAGTTACTTGCCGGACAGGGAAGATGGCTACACCTTC. It is translated as CASSYLPDREDGYTF.

The chain is built from TRBV28 and TRBJ1-4; maybe TRBD1 (5 bases). Looked up from germline, CDR1 is MDHEN and CDR2 is SYDVKM. This CDR3 contains 19 residues. V shed 2 bases and J shed 2 bases, with 21 bases lying between them. The CDR3 loop reads CASSLRRVGARGTNEKLFF. CDR3 in DNA: TGTGCCAGCAGTTTAAGGCGTGTTGGGGCGAGAGGGACTAATGAAAAACTGTTTTTT.

The chain joins TRBV5-1 to TRBJ2-7; TRBD2 matches 8 bases. The CDR3 totals 15 residues. Looked up from germline, CDR1 is SGHRS and CDR2 is YFSETQ. V was clipped by 6 bases and J by 2 bases; unmatched bases: 10. DNA of the CDR3: TGCGCCAGCACCAAAGCGGGAGCGCCCCCCTACGAGCAGTACTTC. It translates to CASTKAGAPPYEQYF.

The V and J genes are TRBV4-1 and TRBJ1-1; D is undetermined. The ends were cut back, 0 bases at V and 4 bases at J, with 12 bases in the middle. The CDR3 is 15 residues long. Germline CDR1 and CDR2: MGHRA and YSYEKL. The CDR3 loop is CASSQDLRPPTEAFF. DNA for the CDR3: TGCGCCAGCAGCCAAGATCTCAGGCCCCCCACTGAAGCTTTCTTT.

V and J are TRBV19 and TRBJ2-3; no firm D call. Germline CDR1 reads LNHDA; CDR2 reads SQIVND (reference sequence). V gave up 1 base and J gave up 5 bases, with 7 bases separating them. The CDR3 loop spans 13 amino acids. Written as DNA, the CDR3 is TGTGCCAGTAGTATAGGCTTCCGAGATACGCAGTATTTT. This gives the protein CASSIGFRDTQYF.

The chain combines TRBV6-5 with TRBJ2-7; no clear D. Per the germline V gene, CDR1 is MNHEY and CDR2 is SVGAGI. CDR3 length: 9 residues. DNA of the CDR3: TGTGACGTAAGTAGCGAGCAGTACTTC. Protein sequence: CDVSSEQYF.

The chain is built from TRBV6-1 and TRBJ1-1; D unresolved. This CDR3 is built from 11 residues. V was trimmed by 11 bases and J by 4 bases, leaving 11 bases between them. CDR1 and CDR2 (germline): MNHNS, SASEGT. CDR3 sequence (DNA): TGTGCCGGAAGTCGGGGCACTGAAGCTTTCTTT. Translation gives CAGSRGTEAFF.

This chain links TRBV25-1 with TRBJ2-3, with 10 bases that match TRBD2. The V and J ends lost 3 bases and 6 bases, in that order; junction bases with no gene match: 9. Germline lookup yields CDR1 MGHDK and CDR2 SYGVNS. CDR3 length equals 16 residues. The CDR3 sequence: CASSELGLASPDTQYF. The CDR3 DNA is TGTGCCAGCAGTGAGTTGGGACTAGCGTCGCCGGATACGCAGTATTTT.

This rearrangement joins TRBV7-8 to TRBJ1-2; 7 bases agree with TRBD1. The CDR3 covers 13 residues. The trim removed 5 bases at V and 8 bases at J, leaving 8 bases unmatched. CDR1 and CDR2 from the germline V gene are SGHVS and FQNEAQ. The CDR3 is CASSATGNLGYTF. Written as DNA, the CDR3 is TGTGCCAGCAGCGCGACAGGGAATCTGGGCTACACCTTC.

The chain uses TRBV14 and TRBJ2-5, with D perhaps TRBD2 (5 bases). Germline CDR1 is SGHDN and CDR2 is FVKESK. The CDR3 is 18 residues long. Deletions cut 2 bases from V and 1 base from J, with 20 bases between. For the CDR3, the DNA is TGTGCCAGCAGCCAAACCCTCTCTTGGGAGCCCCTCCAAGAGACCCAGTACTTC. Translating gives CASSQTLSWEPLQETQYF. The full variable domain, with the rest looked up from reference TRBV14 and TRBJ2-5, is EAGVTQFPSHSVIEKGQTVTLRCDPISGHDNLYWYRRVMGKEIKFLLHFVKESKQDESGMPNNRFLAERTGGTYSTLKVQPAELEDSGVYFCASSQTLSWEPLQETQYFGPGTRLLVL.

The chain carries TRBV7-8 and TRBJ1-5, with no clear D. The ends were cut back, 5 bases at V and 3 bases at J, with 8 bases in the middle. The CDR3 covers 13 residues. CDR1 and CDR2 (germline): SGHVS, FQNEAQ. The CDR3 sequence is CASSPSDNQPQHF. The CDR3 nucleotides read TGTGCCAGCAGCCCTTCAGACAATCAGCCCCAGCATTTT.

This rearrangement joins TRBV9 to TRBJ2-6; 9 nucleotides line up with TRBD1. Germline values: CDR1 SGDLS, CDR2 YYNGEE. The V gene end was trimmed by 0 bases and the J gene end by 0 bases; junction bases not matched to a gene: 4. The CDR3 runs 18 residues. For the CDR3, the DNA is TGTGCCAGCAGCGTAGCGGGACAGGGTATCTCTGGGGCCAACGTCCTGACTTTC. As protein: CASSVAGQGISGANVLTF. The full variable domain, completed using reference TRBV9 and TRBJ2-6, is DSGVTQTPKHLITATGQRVTLRCSPRSGDLSVYWYQQSLDQGLQFLIQYYNGEERAKGNILERFSAQQFPDLHSELNLSSLELGDSALYFCASSVAGQGISGANVLTFGAGSRLTVL.

V usage is TRBV27 and J usage is TRBJ1-1; 8 nucleotides match TRBD1. The germline gives CDR1 MNHEY, CDR2 SMNVEV (reference sequence). This CDR3 comprises 17 residues. V lost 5 bases and J lost 6; bases outside the gene matches: 17. The DNA for the CDR3 is TGTGCCAGCAGTCCCACTCTTCCGACAGGGGATTATTCTGAAGCTTTCTTT. It encodes CASSPTLPTGDYSEAFF.

The chain uses TRBV4-2 and TRBJ2-1; 12 bases match TRBD2. The CDR3 is made up of 17 amino acids. V dropped 0 bases and J dropped 10; count of bases not matched to a gene: 10. Germline loops: CDR1 LGHNA, CDR2 YNFKEQ. The CDR3: CASSQELAGGFNLEQFF. CDR3 sequence (DNA): TGTGCCAGCAGCCAAGAACTAGCGGGAGGTTTTAACCTCGAGCAGTTCTTC.

The genes are TRBV7-9 and TRBJ2-3; the D gene is possibly TRBD2 (5 bases). Germline assignment: CDR1 SEHNR and CDR2 FQNEAQ (reference sequence). The CDR3 contains 17 residues. Trimming took off 5 bases at V and 5 bases at J, with 23 bases between the two ends. The CDR3 nucleotides are TGTGCCAGCAGCCCAGACGCTGGACTCCTACGGGGAGATACGCAGTATTTT. As protein: CASSPDAGLLRGDTQYF.

J is TRBJ2-4 and V is TRBV6-6, with 7 bases identical to TRBD2. From germline, CDR1 is MNHNY and CDR2 SVGAGI (reference sequence). The CDR3 is 15 amino acids. The trim removed 0 bases at V and 8 bases at J, leaving 7 bases unmatched. The DNA for the CDR3 is TGTGCCAGCAGTTACTCGGGGGGAGGGGAGTACATTCAGTACTTC. Translated, it gives CASSYSGGGEYIQYF.

The sample holds one count of this clone. This rearrangement joins TRBV5-6 to TRBJ2-7, with D unresolved. Germline V CDR1 and CDR2: SGHDT, YYEEEE. The CDR3 runs 12 residues. The V gene lost 4 bases and the J gene lost 0 bases, with 5 bases spanning the gap. CDR3 loop: CASSQASYEQYF. CDR3 DNA: TGTGCCAGCAGCCAGGCCTCCTACGAGCAGTACTTC. Filled out from reference TRBV5-6 and TRBJ2-7, the complete variable domain reads DAGVTQSPTHLIKTRGQQVTLRCSPKSGHDTVSWYQQALGQGPQFIFQYYEEEERQRGNFPDRFSGHQFPNYSSELNVNALLLGDSALYLCASSQASYEQYFGPGTRLTVT.

In this sample, this clone turned up a few times. The V and J genes are TRBV29-1 and TRBJ1-3; D might be TRBD1 (5 bases). The V end was cut by 3 bases, the J end by 2 bases, with 11 bases between. Per the germline V gene, CDR1 is SQVTM and CDR2 is ANQGSEA. The CDR3 loop spans 14 amino acids. CDR3 sequence reads: CSVDLGTAGNTIYF. For the CDR3, the DNA is TGCAGCGTTGATCTAGGGACTGCTGGAAACACCATATATTTT. The full variable domain, with the rest looked up from reference TRBV29-1 and TRBJ1-3, is SAVISQKPSRDICQRGTSLTIQCQVDSQVTMMFWYRQQPGQSLTLIATANQGSEATYESGFVIDKFPISRPNLTFSTLTVSNMSPEDSSIYLCSVDLGTAGNTIYFGEGSWLTVV.

This chain connects TRBV6-1 to TRBJ1-1; D not certain. V was shortened by 2 bases and J by 3 bases, with 7 bases between the two germline ends. The germline gives CDR1 MNHNS, CDR2 SASEGT. The CDR3 spans 13 residues. In nucleotides, the CDR3 is TGTGCCAGCAGTGAAATGGTCGACACTGAAGCTTTCTTT. Amino acids: CASSEMVDTEAFF.

The rearrangement joins TRBV7-9 to TRBJ2-1; 8 bases agree with TRBD2. Germline CDR1 and CDR2: SEHNR and FQNEAQ (reference sequence). With V trimmed by 5 bases and J by 3 bases, 6 bases remained unmatched. CDR3 length: 15 residues. CDR3 sequence: CASSAAGTSYNEQFF. The DNA of the CDR3 is TGTGCCAGCAGCGCCGCCGGGACTAGCTACAATGAGCAGTTCTTC.

This chain joins TRBV30 and TRBJ1-4; D uncertain. The CDR3 has 15 residues. Deletions cut 2 bases from V and 0 bases from J, with 10 bases between. From germline, CDR1 is GTSNPN and CDR2 SVGIG (reference sequence). The CDR3 nucleotides read TGTGCCTGGAGTCGGGCCCCTTCAACTAATGAAAAACTGTTTTTT. Translation: CAWSRAPSTNEKLFF. The variable domain in full, with the rest retrieved from reference TRBV30 and TRBJ1-4, is SQTIHQWPATLVQPVGSPLSLECTVEGTSNPNLYWYRQAAGRGLQLLFYSVGIGQISSEVPQNLSASRPQDRQFILSSKKLLLSDSGFYLCAWSRAPSTNEKLFFGSGTQLSVL.